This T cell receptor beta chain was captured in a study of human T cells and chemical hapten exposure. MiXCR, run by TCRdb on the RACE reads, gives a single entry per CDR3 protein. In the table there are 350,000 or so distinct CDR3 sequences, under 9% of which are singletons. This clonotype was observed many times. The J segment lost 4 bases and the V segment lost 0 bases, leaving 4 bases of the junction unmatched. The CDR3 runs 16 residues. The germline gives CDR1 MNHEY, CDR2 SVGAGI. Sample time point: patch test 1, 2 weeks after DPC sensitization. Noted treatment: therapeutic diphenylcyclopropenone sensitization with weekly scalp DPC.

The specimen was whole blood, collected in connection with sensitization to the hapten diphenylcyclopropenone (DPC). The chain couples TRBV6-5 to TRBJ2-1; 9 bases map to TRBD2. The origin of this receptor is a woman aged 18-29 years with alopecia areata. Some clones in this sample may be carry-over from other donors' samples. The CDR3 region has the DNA TGTGCCAGCAGTTACTCTTTGCGGGGGGGTTACAATGAGCAGTTCTTC. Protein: CASSYSLRGGYNEQFF.